Listed below are T cell receptor beta chains from one sample, sequenced in a study of cytomegalovirus exposure and HLA in healthy donors. Libraries were prepared by immunoSEQ multiplex PCR; TCRdb keeps only in-frame clonotypes and omits some of them. The table includes tens of thousands of clones, around four fifths detected once. Material: PBMCs. Receptors were obtained from a man aged 30 to 39 in good health and CMV-seropositive. Both conserved end residues are part of each CDR3. Each record gives: clone size, J gene, D gene, V gene, CDR3 DNA, CDR3 protein. The D gene is left open where the match is weak. Rows give clone size only sometimes, using once, few, many, or a class for an expanded clone.

.,TRBJ1-4,.,TRBV27,TGTGCCAGCGCAGGGGTTCTTAATGAAAAACTGTTTTTT,CASAGVLNEKLFF
.,TRBJ1-1,.,TRBV5-8,TGTGCCAGCAGCTTGGGGATTCCGGGGGCTTTCTTT,CASSLGIPGAFF
.,TRBJ2-6,.,TRBV21-1,TGTGCCAGCAGCAAAGAAGGGCTGGACATCTCTGGGGCCAACGTCCTGACTTTC,CASSKEGLDISGANVLTF
.,TRBJ2-1,TRBD1,TRBV6-5,TGTGCCAGCAGTTACTGGGGACAGGGGAGGAATGAGCAGTTCTTC,CASSYWGQGRNEQFF
.,TRBJ1-2,TRBD1,TRBV28,TGTGCCAGCAGGCTCCAGGGGGCGGGCGGCTATGGCTACACCTTC,CASRLQGAGGYGYTF
.,TRBJ2-7,TRBD1,TRBV7-8,TGTGCCAGCAGCAGTGACAGGGGGCTCGAGCAGTACTTC,CASSSDRGLEQYF
few,TRBJ1-2,.,TRBV6-1,TGTGCCAGCAGTGAAGCGGGCAGCTATGGCTACACCTTC,CASSEAGSYGYTF
.,TRBJ2-3,TRBD1,TRBV28,TGTGCCAGCAGTCGACAGGGGAGCACAGATACGCAGTATTTT,CASSRQGSTDTQYF
.,TRBJ1-2,TRBD1,TRBV27,TGTGCCAGCAGTTCGCCCGGGACAGGTGGTGGCTACACCTTC,CASSSPGTGGGYTF
once,TRBJ1-1,.,TRBV5-5,TGTGCCAGCAGCTTGACTGATCTGAACACTGAAGCTTTCTTT,CASSLTDLNTEAFF
.,TRBJ2-1,TRBD2,TRBV30,TGTGCTCCGGGACTTCGGCGGGAGGCAAATTACAATGAGCAGTTCTTC,CAPGLRREANYNEQFF
.,TRBJ1-1,TRBD1,TRBV9,TGTGCCAGCAGCGTAGGACAGGGGGTAATGAACACTGAAGCTTTCTTT,CASSVGQGVMNTEAFF
.,TRBJ2-5,.,TRBV30,TGTGCCTGGAGTGGGGCTGAGAGAGCGGTCCAGTACTTC,CAWSGAERAVQYF
.,TRBJ2-2,TRBD2,TRBV18,TGTGCCAGCTCACCAGGACTAGCGGGAGATAGCGGGGAGCTGTTTTTT,CASSPGLAGDSGELFF
.,TRBJ2-5,.,TRBV7-9,TGTGCCAGCAGCCCTACCTTAAGGCCCGGGGTCTCCCAGTACTTC,CASSPTLRPGVSQYF
.,TRBJ1-4,.,TRBV2,TGTGCCGGGCAACAGGGAACTAATGAAAAACTGTTTTTT,CAGQQGTNEKLFF
.,TRBJ1-3,TRBD1,TRBV5-4,TGTGCCAGCAGTCGGGACAGAAACTCTGGAAACACCATATATTTT,CASSRDRNSGNTIYF
.,TRBJ1-2,.,TRBV18,TGTGCCAGTCAGCCGGAGAAGAGCTATGGCTACACCTTC,CASQPEKSYGYTF
once,TRBJ2-7,.,TRBV7-6,TGTGCCAGCAGCTCCTCTGGACAGACCTACGAGCAGTACTTC,CASSSSGQTYEQYF
few,TRBJ2-7,TRBD1,TRBV19,TGTGCCAGTAGTACCCCTCAGGGGGCTATGACCTACGAGCAGTACTTC,CASSTPQGAMTYEQYF